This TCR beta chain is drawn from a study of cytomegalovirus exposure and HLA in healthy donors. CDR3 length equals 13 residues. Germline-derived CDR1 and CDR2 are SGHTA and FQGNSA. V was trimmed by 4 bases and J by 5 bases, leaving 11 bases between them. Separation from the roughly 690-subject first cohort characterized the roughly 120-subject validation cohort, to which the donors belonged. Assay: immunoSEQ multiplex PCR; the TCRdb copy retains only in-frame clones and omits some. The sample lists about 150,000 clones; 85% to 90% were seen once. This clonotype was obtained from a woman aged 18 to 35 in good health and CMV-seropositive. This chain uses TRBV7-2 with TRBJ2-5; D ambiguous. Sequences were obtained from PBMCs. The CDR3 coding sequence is TGTGCCAGCAGCTCCCCTATTAGCGAGACCCAGTACTTC. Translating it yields CASSSPISETQYF.